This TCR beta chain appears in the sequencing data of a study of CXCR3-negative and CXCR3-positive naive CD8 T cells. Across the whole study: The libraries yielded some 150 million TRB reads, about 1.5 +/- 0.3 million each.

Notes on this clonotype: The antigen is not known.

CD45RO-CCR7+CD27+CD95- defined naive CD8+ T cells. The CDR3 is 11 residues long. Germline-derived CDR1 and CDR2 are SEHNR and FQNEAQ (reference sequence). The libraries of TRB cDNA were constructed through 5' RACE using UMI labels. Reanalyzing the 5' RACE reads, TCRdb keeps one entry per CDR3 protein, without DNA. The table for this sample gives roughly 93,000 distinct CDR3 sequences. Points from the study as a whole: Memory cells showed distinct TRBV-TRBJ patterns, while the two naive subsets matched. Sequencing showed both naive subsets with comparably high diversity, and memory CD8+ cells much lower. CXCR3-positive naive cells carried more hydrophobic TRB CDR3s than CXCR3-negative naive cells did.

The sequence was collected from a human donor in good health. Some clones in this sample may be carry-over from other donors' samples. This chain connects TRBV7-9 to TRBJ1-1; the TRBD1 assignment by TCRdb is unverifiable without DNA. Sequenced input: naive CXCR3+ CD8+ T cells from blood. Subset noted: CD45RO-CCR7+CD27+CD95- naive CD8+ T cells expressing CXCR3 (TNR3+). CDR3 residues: CASSLLSGAFF.